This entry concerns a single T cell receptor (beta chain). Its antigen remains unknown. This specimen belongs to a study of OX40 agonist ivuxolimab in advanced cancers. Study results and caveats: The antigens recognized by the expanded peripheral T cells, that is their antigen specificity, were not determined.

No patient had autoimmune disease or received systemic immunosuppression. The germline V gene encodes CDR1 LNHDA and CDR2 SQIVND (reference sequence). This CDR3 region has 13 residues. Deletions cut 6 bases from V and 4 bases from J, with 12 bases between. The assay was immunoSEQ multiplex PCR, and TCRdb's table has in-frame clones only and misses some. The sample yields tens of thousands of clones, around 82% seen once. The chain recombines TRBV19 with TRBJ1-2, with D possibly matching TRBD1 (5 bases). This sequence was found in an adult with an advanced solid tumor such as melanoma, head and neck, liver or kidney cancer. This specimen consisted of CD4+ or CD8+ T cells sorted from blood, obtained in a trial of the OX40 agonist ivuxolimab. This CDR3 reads CASSATDIYGYTF. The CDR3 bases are TGTGCCAGTAGCGCGACAGACATCTATGGCTACACCTTC.